The clone carrying this T cell receptor beta chain was found once. Its antigen is as yet unknown. V lost 3 bases to trimming and J lost 0 bases, with 20 bases between them. The length of the CDR3 is 18 residues. The germline V gene encodes CDR1 LGHNT and CDR2 FRNRAP. This sample is drawn from a study of T cell responses to AZD1222 COVID-19 vaccine. Only in-frame clones appear in the TCRdb table, and some are missing; sequencing was by immunoSEQ multiplex PCR. The sample yields nearly 110,000 clones, about 90% seen once. Study conclusions and caveats: Spike-specific TCR breadth and depth grew following two AZD1222 doses. There were mostly white British donors and more females than males, and clonal diversity was possibly underestimated. Variant regions that are unmutated are reportedly the target of nearly half of spike-specific TCRs.

This chain links TRBV12-5 with TRBJ1-2; no firm D call. Sequencing used peripheral blood, obtained 28 days after the second AZD1222 dose. This receptor was taken from an adult who received the AZD1222 COVID-19 vaccine. The CDR3 protein is CASGFAVGSKTSNYGYTF. The CDR3 DNA is TGTGCTAGTGGTTTTGCGGTGGGCTCTAAGACTTCTAACTATGGCTACACCTTC.